This T cell receptor beta chain was identified during a study of shared clonotypes between healthy human individuals. Study observations and caveats: The researchers took only blood, and tissue repertoires probably look different.

The CDR3 runs 15 residues. V dropped 0 bases and J dropped 8; count of bases not matched to a gene: 7. Germline V gives CDR1 SGHRS, CDR2 YFSETQ. Concerning this clone itself: Its antigen is undetermined.

Samples underwent the assay at deep level. Sequenced by immunoSEQ multiplex PCR; TCRdb stores in-frame clones only, minus some. The data contain hundreds of thousands of clones, 90% to 96% of them singletons. This TCR was sampled from a woman aged 30 to 39 in good health. The sample taken for sequencing was naive CD4+ T cells sorted from blood. The subset: CD45RA+ positively selected. The V call is TRBV5-1, the J call TRBJ2-1; 8 positions match TRBD1. CDR3 nucleotides: TGCGCCAGCAGCTTGGATAGGACAGGGTTCGATGAGCAGTTCTTC. It specifies CASSLDRTGFDEQFF. Using reference TRBV5-1 and TRBJ2-1 for the parts outside the CDR3, the full variable domain is KAGVTQTPRYLIKTRGQQVTLSCSPISGHRSVSWYQQTPGQGLQFLFEYFSETQRNKGNFPGRFSGRQFSNSRSEMNVSTLELGDSALYLCASSLDRTGFDEQFFGPGTRLTVL.